This T cell receptor (beta chain) was retrieved from a study of regulatory T cells in long-lasting Graves disease. Many counts were recorded for this clonotype. Building the TCR beta libraries relied on iRepertoire HTBI primers, and CDR3 regions underwent Arm-PCR. TCRdb redid the calling of the multiplex PCR reads with MiXCR, one entry per CDR3 protein. The sample gives fewer than 350,000 distinct CDR3 sequences, about 18% of which show up once; approximately 35% is in the top ten. Time point described: newly diagnosed GD, antithyroid drugs for less than 3 months. Preparation of the TCR library used RNA extracted from PBMCs. The sample in question was peripheral blood mononuclear cells (PBMCs), obtained at new diagnosis, from a patient treated with antithyroid drugs. The source of this sequence is a female donor with Graves disease.

For the CDR3, the DNA is TGTGCCAGCAGAATTCAGGGGCAGGGGCCCCAGCCCCAGCATTTT. As protein: CASRIQGQGPQPQHF. V and J are TRBV28 and TRBJ1-5, with D maybe TRBD1 (6 bases). This CDR3 spans 15 amino acids. V lost 6 bases and J 7 bases, leaving 19 bases between the germline ends. Germline lookup yields CDR1 MDHEN and CDR2 SYDVKM.